These 22 T cell receptor beta chains share one sample of origin, sequenced in a study of beta chain features in type 1 diabetes. The sequenced template was cDNA made from the entire isolated RNA. Repertoires were generated with immunoSEQ multiplex PCR, while TCRdb's copy carries only in-frame clones and drops some. The table lists 620,000 or so clones, less than 20% of them singletons. Sequencing was performed on naive CD4+ T cells from blood. The receptors stem from a man aged 18-30 years in good health.

The table lists this clone with a few counts. CDR3 loop: CASSLRGGLVELFF. CDR3 DNA sequence: TGTGCCAGCAGTTTGCGGGGGGGCCTTGTGGAGCTGTTTTTT. The chain has TRBV27 and TRBJ2-2, with 9 bases fitting TRBD2. Germline V gives CDR1 MNHEY, CDR2 SMNVEV (reference sequence). The V gene end was trimmed by 3 bases and the J gene end by 10 bases; junction bases not matched to a gene: 6. The length of the CDR3 is 14 residues.

A few counts support this clone. V usage is TRBV7-9 and J usage is TRBJ1-5, with a tentative D call TRBD1 (5 bases). CDR3 size: 13 residues. V dropped 4 bases and J dropped 5 bases, with 9 bases sitting between them. Germline V lookup: CDR1 SEHNR, CDR2 FQNEAQ (reference sequence). The CDR3 nucleotides are TGTGCCAGCAGCTATGGAGGGGATCAGCCCCAGCATTTT. Translating gives CASSYGGDQPQHF.

The chain couples TRBV6-1 to TRBJ1-2, with 7 bases that match TRBD1. CDR3 length: 14 amino acids. Germline V gene lookup returns CDR1 MNHNS and CDR2 SASEGT. Trimming at V came to 2 bases and at J to 7 bases, leaving 7 bases not matched to a gene. The CDR3 sequence is CASSELRGVSGYTF. In DNA, the CDR3 is TGTGCCAGCAGTGAACTCAGGGGGGTTTCTGGCTACACCTTC.

This chain joins TRBV7-2 and TRBJ1-2; D remains unclear. There are 14 residues in the CDR3. Germline-derived CDR1 and CDR2 are SGHTA and FQGNSA. Trimming left V 4 bases short and J 0 bases short, with 9 bases between. In DNA form, the CDR3 reads TGTGCCAGCAGCTCACGGGCCGCTAACTATGGCTACACCTTC. Its translation: CASSSRAANYGYTF.

The gene calls are TRBV9 and TRBJ2-7, with 7 bases matching TRBD1. J lost 2 bases, V lost 2 bases, and 7 bases had no gene match. There are 15 residues in the CDR3. CDR1 SGDLS and CDR2 YYNGEE come from the germline V gene. CDR3 amino acids: CASSVRDRDTYEQYF. As DNA, the CDR3 is TGTGCCAGCAGCGTCCGGGACAGAGACACCTACGAGCAGTACTTC.

To note about this clone: Other DNA sequences within the sample encode an identical CDR3. The gene calls are TRBV9 and TRBJ1-5; TRBD1 might be the D (5 bases). Germline V gene data show CDR1 as SGDLS and CDR2 as YYNGEE. This CDR3 has 15 amino acids. V lost 5 bases and J 0 bases, leaving 12 bases between the germline ends. CDR3 in amino acids: CASSTGQGSNQPQHF. Here the CDR3 DNA reads TGTGCCAGCAGTACCGGGCAGGGTAGCAATCAGCCCCAGCATTTT.

The gene calls are TRBV10-3 and TRBJ2-2, with 7 bases lining up with TRBD2. Germline V gene sequence: CDR1 ENHRY, CDR2 SYGVKD. The CDR3 totals 15 residues. V shed 3 bases and J 6 bases; nucleotides not matched to a gene: 7. The CDR3 protein is CAISDGGGPAGELFF. CDR3 coding DNA: TGTGCCATCAGTGACGGGGGAGGGCCAGCCGGGGAGCTGTTTTTT.

The chain is built from TRBV7-2 and TRBJ2-3, with 8 bases matching TRBD1. With V trimmed by 4 bases and J by 1 base, 4 bases remained unmatched. Per germline, CDR1 SGHTA and CDR2 FQGNSA. The CDR3 runs 15 residues. As DNA, the CDR3 is TGTGCCAGCAGCTACTCCAGGGGGCGCACAGATACGCAGTATTTT. As protein: CASSYSRGRTDTQYF.

This clone was detected a few times. The chain combines TRBV29-1 with TRBJ2-3; TRBD2 matches 7 bases. CDR3 length equals 12 residues. Germline assignment: CDR1 SQVTM and CDR2 ANQGSEA. V shed 5 bases and J 5 bases; nucleotides not matched to a gene: 4. Here the CDR3 reads CSVRGERDTQYF. The DNA for the CDR3 is TGCAGCGTTCGGGGGGAGCGAGATACGCAGTATTTT.

The V call is TRBV7-2, the J call TRBJ1-1; D not certain. Germline CDR1 SGHTA, CDR2 FQGNSA. Trimming left V 0 bases short and J 1 base short, with 12 bases between. The CDR3 runs to 16 residues. The CDR3 here is CASSLALGRPNTEAFF. CDR3 nucleotides: TGTGCCAGCAGCTTAGCGCTCGGCAGGCCGAACACTGAAGCTTTCTTT.

DNA of the CDR3: TGTGCCAGCAGTTGGGGAGGGCCTAGCACAGATACGCAGTATTTT. Translation gives CASSWGGPSTDTQYF. J is TRBJ2-3 and V is TRBV5-4; TRBD2 matches at 7 bases. Germline lookup yields CDR1 SGHNT and CDR2 YYREEE (reference sequence). Trimming took 5 bases from V and 0 from J; bases not matched to a gene: 6. This CDR3 has 15 residues. The whole variable domain, remainder taken from reference TRBV5-4 and TRBJ2-3, is ETGVTQSPTHLIKTRGQQVTLRCSSQSGHNTVSWYQQALGQGPQFIFQYYREEENGRGNFPPRFSGLQFPNYSSELNVNALELDDSALYLCASSWGGPSTDTQYFGPGTRLTVL.

This chain joins TRBV14 and TRBJ2-3, with 14 bases that match TRBD2. The CDR3 is made up of 19 amino acids. Germline V gene lookup returns CDR1 SGHDN and CDR2 FVKESK. Trimming cost V 3 bases and J 8 bases; bases outside gene matches: 16. In DNA form, the CDR3 reads TGTGCCAGCAGCCAGGACGGGACTAGCGGGAGATACGGGCGGAGTACGCAGTATTTT. Translation gives CASSQDGTSGRYGRSTQYF.

The CDR3 DNA reads as TGTGCCAGCAGTGCGCACAGGGTAGCGAAAAACATTCAGTACTTC. Translating it yields CASSAHRVAKNIQYF. The V and J genes are TRBV6-5 and TRBJ2-4; a possible D gene is TRBD1 (6 bases). The ends were cut back, 5 bases at V and 4 bases at J, with 15 bases in the middle. Germline V lookup: CDR1 MNHEY, CDR2 SVGAGI. The CDR3 is made up of 15 amino acids.

This clone was seen a handful of times. The CDR3 coding sequence is TGTGCCAGCGGCGCGCGAGGCAATGAGCAGTTCTTC. Translating it yields CASGARGNEQFF. V is TRBV7-2 and J is TRBJ2-1; no clear D gene. The CDR3 length is 12 residues. Trimming removed 8 bases from V and 6 bases from J, with 11 bases in between. The germline CDR1 and CDR2 sequences are SGHTA and FQGNSA.

This clone was picked up a small number of times. V gene TRBV29-1 combines with J gene TRBJ2-1, with TRBD1 matching over 12 bases. The J segment lost 9 bases and the V segment lost 6 bases, leaving 3 bases of the junction unmatched. Germline assignment: CDR1 SQVTM and CDR2 ANQGSEA. The CDR3 is 12 residues long. In nucleotides, the CDR3 is TGCAGCGTGGGACAGGGGGCGAGTGAGCAGTTCTTC. The encoded protein is CSVGQGASEQFF.

This clone turned up a few times. V gene TRBV14 combines with J gene TRBJ2-1, with D tentatively TRBD1 (6 bases). CDR3 length: 15 residues. Trimming stripped 1 base from V and 4 bases from J, with 11 bases between. Germline lookup yields CDR1 SGHDN and CDR2 FVKESK. CDR3 bases: TGTGCCAGCAGCCAAGCGGCAGGGGCTTACAATGAGCAGTTCTTC. It yields the protein CASSQAAGAYNEQFF.

This clone was observed a handful of times. The rearrangement joins TRBV4-3 to TRBJ2-2; the D is unclear. The CDR3 contains 13 residues. The germline gives CDR1 LGHNA, CDR2 YSLEER. Trimming took off 0 bases at V and 7 bases at J, with 6 bases between the two ends. The CDR3 sequence: CASSQDKGGELFF. The CDR3 DNA sequence: TGCGCCAGCAGCCAAGATAAAGGCGGGGAGCTGTTTTTT.

There are a few counts of this clone. The CDR3, as DNA: TGCAGCGCATGGGGGGTATCCTACGAGCAGTACTTC. This encodes CSAWGVSYEQYF. This chain links TRBV29-1 with TRBJ2-7; tentatively, D is TRBD2 (6 bases). This CDR3 has 12 amino acids. Germline V gene lookup returns CDR1 SQVTM and CDR2 ANQGSEA. Trimming took 7 bases from V and 1 from J, leaving 11 bases between them.

V usage is TRBV7-8 and J usage is TRBJ1-1; D is unresolved. The V end lost 1 base, the J end lost 0 bases, and 12 bases lay between the germline ends. CDR1 SGHVS and CDR2 FQNEAQ come from the germline V gene. The CDR3 is 16 residues long. CDR3 sequence reads: CASSLGGLAVNTEAFF. As DNA, the CDR3 is TGTGCCAGCAGCTTAGGAGGCTTGGCGGTGAACACTGAAGCTTTCTTT.

The rearrangement joins TRBV6-6 to TRBJ1-5; a weak D match, TRBD1 (5 bases). CDR1 is MNHNY, CDR2 SVGAGI, per germline (reference sequence). The V gene lost 2 bases and the J gene lost 2 bases, with 10 bases spanning the gap. CDR3 length: 15 amino acids. CDR3 loop: CASSYGGNGNQPQHF. The CDR3 DNA reads as TGTGCCAGCAGTTACGGGGGGAACGGCAATCAGCCCCAGCATTTT.

This clone was observed a handful of times. The genes are TRBV19 and TRBJ2-7, with D perhaps being TRBD1 or TRBD2 (6 bases each). CDR1 and CDR2 (germline): LNHDA, SQIVND (reference sequence). The CDR3 spans 15 residues. Trimming took off 6 bases at V and 2 bases at J, with 17 bases between the two ends. The CDR3 nucleotides are TGTGCCAGTAGCCAGGGGTCGGAGGGAGCCTACGAGCAGTACTTC. It specifies CASSQGSEGAYEQYF.

This clone came up a few times. The chain joins TRBV4-2 to TRBJ2-5; TRBD2 aligns across 9 bases. Unmatched junction bases numbered 11, after V lost 0 bases and J lost 0 bases. Looked up from germline, CDR1 is LGHNA and CDR2 is YNFKEQ. There are 19 residues in the CDR3. CDR3 sequence reads: CASSQEIQRGASYQETQYF. CDR3 nucleotides: TGTGCCAGCAGCCAAGAAATCCAGCGGGGGGCCAGTTACCAAGAGACCCAGTACTTC.